These 15 T cell receptor beta chains came from one sample sequenced in a study of T cell responses to AZD1222 COVID-19 vaccine. Data came from immunoSEQ multiplex PCR; TCRdb stores just in-frame clones and leaves some out. Of around 130,000 clones listed, more than 80% are singletons. This specimen was peripheral blood, taken on day 0 of AZD1222 vaccination. The source is an adult in good health.

This chain uses TRBV19 with TRBJ1-4; perhaps TRBD1 as D (5 bases). The CDR3 covers 18 residues. Per germline, CDR1 LNHDA and CDR2 SQIVND (reference sequence). Trimming took 6 bases from V and 0 from J, leaving 20 bases between them. The CDR3: CASRKGATLTATNEKLFF. The CDR3, as DNA: TGTGCCAGTAGGAAAGGGGCTACCCTAACTGCAACTAATGAAAAACTGTTTTTT.

In DNA form, the CDR3 reads TGTGCCAGCAGCGTAGGGAACAGGGGTGATGAGCAGTTCTTC. Translation gives CASSVGNRGDEQFF. The rearrangement links TRBV9 to TRBJ2-1, with 7 bases fitting TRBD1. Germline V CDR1 and CDR2: SGDLS, YYNGEE. The CDR3 loop spans 14 amino acids. Trimming removed 0 bases from V and 8 bases from J; junction bases left unmatched: 5.

The chain employs TRBV19 and TRBJ2-3, with a possible D match to TRBD2 (6 bases). The ends were cut back, 6 bases at V and 5 bases at J, with 15 bases in the middle. The CDR3 is 14 amino acids. Germline assignment: CDR1 LNHDA and CDR2 SQIVND (reference sequence). CDR3 coding DNA: TGTGCCAGTAGAAGCCGGGGCGGGGAAGATACGCAGTATTTT. Translated, it gives CASRSRGGEDTQYF.

Regarding this clone: One end of the junction varies from germline; a read error may be responsible. V is TRBV9 and J is TRBJ1-2; D is uncertain. Germline V CDR1 and CDR2: SGDLS, YYNGEE. The CDR3 spans 11 residues. CDR3: CASSVAGDRAF. The DNA of the CDR3 is TGTGCCAGCAGCGTAGCCGGAGACCGTGCCTTC.

The V gene is TRBV12-3 or TRBV12-4, the J gene TRBJ1-5; D is unclear. Trimming stripped 5 bases from V and 8 bases from J, with 10 bases between. CDR3 length: 12 amino acids. The CDR3: CASSPSLEPQHF. The CDR3 nucleotides are TGTGCCAGCAGTCCGTCGTTGGAGCCCCAGCATTTT.

The V gene is TRBV29-1, the J gene TRBJ1-2; perhaps TRBD1 as D (6 bases). Trimming took off 6 bases at V and 7 bases at J, with 15 bases between the two ends. The CDR3 extends over 12 amino acids. The germline V gene has CDR1 SQVTM and CDR2 ANQGSEA. The CDR3 DNA reads TGCAGCGTAGGAGGGGGTGTCGGTGGCTACACCTTC. This gives the protein CSVGGGVGGYTF. Variable domain in full (rest from reference TRBV29-1 and TRBJ1-2): SAVISQKPSRDICQRGTSLTIQCQVDSQVTMMFWYRQQPGQSLTLIATANQGSEATYESGFVIDKFPISRPNLTFSTLTVSNMSPEDSSIYLCSVGGGVGGYTFGSGTRLTVV.

The chain couples TRBV28 to TRBJ1-1; 7 nucleotides match TRBD1. Germline V gene lookup returns CDR1 MDHEN and CDR2 SYDVKM. The CDR3 covers 18 residues. J gave up 4 bases and V 5 bases, and 19 bases lay outside the gene matches. CDR3 nucleotide sequence: TGTGCCAGCAGTGGCCTAAGGGGGCAAACGGGAGTGGGCACTGAAGCTTTCTTT. This sequence encodes CASSGLRGQTGVGTEAFF.

The chain combines TRBV19 with TRBJ2-7; a weak D match, TRBD2 (5 bases). Trimming stripped 8 bases from V and 3 bases from J, with 8 bases between. The CDR3 totals 11 residues. Germline V gene lookup returns CDR1 LNHDA and CDR2 SQIVND (reference sequence). The chain's CDR3 is CASGSYYEQYF. The CDR3 coding sequence is TGTGCCAGTGGGAGTTACTACGAGCAGTACTTC.

This chain uses TRBV2 with TRBJ2-7; TRBD1 matches 8 bases. This CDR3 region has 17 residues. With 0 bases clipped from V and 3 bases from J, the junction kept 10 bases outside the gene matches. The germline gives CDR1 SNHLY, CDR2 FYNNEI. CDR3 region: CASSEARGTGRDYEQYF. The CDR3 nucleotides read TGTGCCAGCAGTGAAGCCCGTGGGACAGGAAGAGACTACGAGCAGTACTTC. Using reference TRBV2 and TRBJ2-7 for the parts outside the CDR3, the full variable domain is EPEVTQTPSHQVTQMGQEVILRCVPISNHLYFYWYRQILGQKVEFLVSFYNNEISEKSEIFDDQFSVERPDGSNFTLKIRSTKLEDSAMYFCASSEARGTGRDYEQYFGPGTRLTVT.

V gene TRBV7-9 combines with J gene TRBJ2-5; D uncertain. CDR1 and CDR2 from the germline V gene are SEHNR and FQNEAQ (reference sequence). Trimming pared 1 base from V and 1 base from J, leaving 7 bases between. The length of the CDR3 is 14 residues. Written as DNA, the CDR3 is TGTGCCAGCAGCTTAGTTTCCAGCCAAGAGACCCAGTACTTC. This codes for CASSLVSSQETQYF.

The chain couples TRBV5-1 to TRBJ2-5, with 7 bases matching TRBD1. The germline gives CDR1 SGHRS, CDR2 YFSETQ. The CDR3 runs to 13 residues. V shed 0 bases, J shed 4 bases, and the junction held 0 bases outside the gene matches. CDR3 loop: CASSLGQGETQYF. The CDR3 DNA follows: TGCGCCAGCAGCTTGGGACAGGGAGAGACCCAGTACTTC.

The DNA of the CDR3 is TGTGCCAGCAGCGTAGGCCACGGGGCCGGCACTGAAGCTTTCTTT. It is translated as CASSVGHGAGTEAFF. This sequence joins TRBV9 and TRBJ1-1, with TRBD1 as a possible D gene (5 bases). The germline V and J ends were trimmed by 0 bases and 4 bases, with 13 bases remaining between them. The CDR3 is made up of 15 amino acids. Germline values: CDR1 SGDLS, CDR2 YYNGEE.

This chain links TRBV9 with TRBJ1-6; D may be TRBD1 (6 bases). Germline CDR1 is SGDLS and CDR2 is YYNGEE. The V gene lost 0 bases and the J gene lost 9 bases, with 19 bases spanning the gap. CDR3 length equals 17 residues. The CDR3 DNA follows: TGTGCCAGCAGCGTAGGGGATTTGGGGGCAAGCGGTTCACCCCTCCACTTT. Protein sequence: CASSVGDLGASGSPLHF.

In nucleotides, the CDR3 is TGTGCCAGCAGCCAAGAGCGGACCTCTGGAAACACCATATATTTT. Its translation is CASSQERTSGNTIYF. The chain combines TRBV3-1 (or the pseudogene TRBV3-2) with TRBJ1-3; D unclear. This CDR3 region has 15 residues. Between the trimmed V and J ends, which lost 0 bases and 0 bases, there was a span of 6 bases. Germline CDR1 is LGHDT and CDR2 is YNNKEL (reference sequence).

The chain uses TRBV18 and TRBJ1-2, with unresolved D. Germline CDR1 and CDR2: KGHSH and LQKENI. There are 13 residues in the CDR3. The V gene lost 3 bases and the J gene lost 2 bases, with 7 bases spanning the gap. The CDR3 coding sequence is TGTGCCAGCTCACCGGGCCAGAACTATGGCTACACCTTC. Protein product: CASSPGQNYGYTF.